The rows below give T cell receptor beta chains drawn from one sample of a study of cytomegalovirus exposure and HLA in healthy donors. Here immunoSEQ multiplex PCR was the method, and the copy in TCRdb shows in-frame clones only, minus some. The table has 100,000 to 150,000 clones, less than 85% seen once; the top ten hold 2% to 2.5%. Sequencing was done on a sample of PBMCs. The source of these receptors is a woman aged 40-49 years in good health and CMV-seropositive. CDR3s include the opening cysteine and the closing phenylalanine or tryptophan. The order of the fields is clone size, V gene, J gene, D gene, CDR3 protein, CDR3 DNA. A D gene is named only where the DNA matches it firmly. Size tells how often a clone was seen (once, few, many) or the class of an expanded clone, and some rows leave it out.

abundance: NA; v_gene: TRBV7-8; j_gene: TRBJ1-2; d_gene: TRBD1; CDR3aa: CASSLELVTGGSNYGYTF; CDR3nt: TGTGCCAGCAGCTTAGAGTTGGTAACAGGGGGAAGTAACTATGGCTACACCTTC
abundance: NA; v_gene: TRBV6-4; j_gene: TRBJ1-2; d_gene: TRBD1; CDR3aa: CASSDTSLGQTKYGYTF; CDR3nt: TGTGCCAGCAGTGACACCTCACTGGGACAGACAAAGTATGGCTACACCTTC
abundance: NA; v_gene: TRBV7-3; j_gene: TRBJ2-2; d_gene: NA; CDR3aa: CASSLLSGNTGELFF; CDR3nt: TGTGCCAGCAGCTTACTCAGCGGGAACACCGGGGAGCTGTTTTTT
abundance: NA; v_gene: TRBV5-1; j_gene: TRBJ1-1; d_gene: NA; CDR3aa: CASSLGIQGRTEAFF; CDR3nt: TGCGCCAGCAGCTTGGGGATACAGGGCCGCACTGAAGCTTTCTTT
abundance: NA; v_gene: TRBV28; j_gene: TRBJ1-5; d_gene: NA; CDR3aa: CASNRGMGINQPQHF; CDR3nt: TGTGCCAGCAATAGGGGGATGGGAATCAATCAGCCCCAGCATTTT
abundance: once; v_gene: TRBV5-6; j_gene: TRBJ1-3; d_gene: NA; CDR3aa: CASSSQGYYSGNTIYF; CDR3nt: TGTGCCAGCAGCTCACAGGGTTACTACTCTGGAAACACCATATATTTT
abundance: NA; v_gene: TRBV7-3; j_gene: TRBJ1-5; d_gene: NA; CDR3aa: CASSLTSSQPQHF; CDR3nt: TGTGCCAGCAGCTTAACGAGTAGTCAGCCCCAGCATTTT
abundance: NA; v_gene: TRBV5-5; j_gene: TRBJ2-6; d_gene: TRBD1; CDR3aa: CASRDNRGSSGANVLTF; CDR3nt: TGTGCCAGCAGGGATAACAGGGGGTCTTCTGGGGCCAACGTCCTGACTTTC
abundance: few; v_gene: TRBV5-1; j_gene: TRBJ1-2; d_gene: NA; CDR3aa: CASSPSPNYGYTF; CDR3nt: TGCGCCAGCAGCCCCTCTCCTAACTATGGCTACACCTTC
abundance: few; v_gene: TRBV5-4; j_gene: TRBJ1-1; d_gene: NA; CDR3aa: CASSPPGSVVEAFF; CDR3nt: TGTGCCAGCAGCCCACCCGGGTCCGTGGTTGAAGCTTTCTTT
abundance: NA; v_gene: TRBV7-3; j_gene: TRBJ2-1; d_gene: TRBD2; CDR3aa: CASSYRAPGLAGGNEQFF; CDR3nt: TGTGCCAGCAGCTACCGAGCACCGGGACTAGCGGGTGGCAATGAGCAGTTCTTC
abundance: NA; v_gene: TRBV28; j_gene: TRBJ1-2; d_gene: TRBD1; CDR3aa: CASSTPGTGDLAVYGYTF; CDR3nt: TGTGCCAGCAGTACCCCCGGGACAGGGGACTTGGCGGTCTATGGCTACACCTTC
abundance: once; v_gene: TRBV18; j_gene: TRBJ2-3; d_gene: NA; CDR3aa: CASSEGADTQYF; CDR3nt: TGTGCCAGCTCAGAGGGAGCGGATACGCAGTATTTT
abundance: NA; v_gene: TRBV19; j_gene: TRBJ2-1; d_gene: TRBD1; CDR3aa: CASSMKGATYNEQFF; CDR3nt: TGTGCCAGTAGTATGAAGGGGGCAACTTACAATGAGCAGTTCTTC
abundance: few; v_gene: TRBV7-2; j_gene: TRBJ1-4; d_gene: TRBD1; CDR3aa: CASSQGDGTGNEKLFF; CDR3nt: TGCGCCAGCAGCCAAGGCGACGGGACAGGGAATGAAAAACTGTTTTTT
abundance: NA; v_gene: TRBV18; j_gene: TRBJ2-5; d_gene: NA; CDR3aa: CASSPLGSEETQYF; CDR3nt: TGTGCCAGCTCACCCTTGGGGAGCGAAGAGACCCAGTACTTC
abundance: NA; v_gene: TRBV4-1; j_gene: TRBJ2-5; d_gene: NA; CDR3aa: CASSQADRRVQETQYF; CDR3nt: TGCGCCAGCAGCCAAGCAGACCGCAGGGTCCAAGAGACCCAGTACTTC
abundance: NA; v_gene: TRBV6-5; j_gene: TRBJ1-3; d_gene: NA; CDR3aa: CASSYSKQRAGNTIYF; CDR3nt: TGTGCCAGCAGTTACTCGAAACAGAGGGCTGGAAACACCATATATTTT
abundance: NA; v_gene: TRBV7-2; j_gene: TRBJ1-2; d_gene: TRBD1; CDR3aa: CASSLIQGANYGYTF; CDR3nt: TGTGCCAGCAGCTTAATTCAGGGGGCGAACTATGGCTACACCTTC
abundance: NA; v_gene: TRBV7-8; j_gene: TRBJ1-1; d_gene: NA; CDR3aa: CASSHPAAGNTEAFF; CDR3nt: TGTGCCAGCAGCCACCCAGCCGCGGGGAACACTGAAGCTTTCTTT
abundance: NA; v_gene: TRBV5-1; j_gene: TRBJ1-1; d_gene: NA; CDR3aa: CASSSGTLLMNTEAFF; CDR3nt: TGCGCCAGCAGCTCCGGGACACTTTTAATGAACACTGAAGCTTTCTTT
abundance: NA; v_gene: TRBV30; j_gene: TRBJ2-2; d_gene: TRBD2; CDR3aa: CAWSVLAGAGTGELFF; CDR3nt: TGTGCCTGGAGTGTACTAGCGGGAGCGGGAACCGGGGAGCTGTTTTTT
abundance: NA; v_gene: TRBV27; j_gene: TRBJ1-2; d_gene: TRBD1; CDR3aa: CASSTRTGGNYGYTF; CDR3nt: TGTGCCAGCAGTACCAGGACAGGGGGCAACTATGGCTACACCTTC
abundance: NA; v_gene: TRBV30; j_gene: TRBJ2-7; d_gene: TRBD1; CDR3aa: CAWRSLERQGFHEQYF; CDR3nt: TGTGCCTGGAGGAGTTTGGAGAGACAGGGGTTCCACGAGCAGTACTTC
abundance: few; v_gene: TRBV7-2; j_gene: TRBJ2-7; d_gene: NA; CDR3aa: CASSFVRYEQYF; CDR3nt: TGTGCCAGCAGCTTCGTTCGGTACGAGCAGTACTTC
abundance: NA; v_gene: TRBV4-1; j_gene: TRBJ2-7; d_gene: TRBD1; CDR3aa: CANLQPGQGTYEQYF; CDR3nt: TGCGCCAATTTACAACCGGGACAGGGAACCTACGAGCAGTACTTC
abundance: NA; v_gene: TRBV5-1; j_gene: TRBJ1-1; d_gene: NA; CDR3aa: CASSGRGEGTEAFF; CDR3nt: TGCGCCAGCAGCGGCAGGGGTGAGGGCACTGAAGCTTTCTTT
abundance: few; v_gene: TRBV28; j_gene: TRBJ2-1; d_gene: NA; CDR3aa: CASSLFAGNYNEQFF; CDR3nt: TGTGCCAGCAGTTTATTTGCGGGTAACTACAATGAGCAGTTCTTC
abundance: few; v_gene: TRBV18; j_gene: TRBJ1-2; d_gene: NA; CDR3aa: CASSPIREVEGYTF; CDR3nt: TGTGCCAGCTCACCGATACGGGAGGTGGAAGGCTACACCTTC